Each of the 19 T cell receptor beta chains below was sequenced from the same sample in a study of CD8 T cells in Susac syndrome. Random hexamers served to reverse transcribe about 0.5 to 1 ug RNA. TCRdb fed the immunoSEQ multiplex PCR reads into MiXCR, producing one record per CDR3 protein. The table includes some 110,000 distinct CDR3 sequences, approximately 93% detected once. Sequences were obtained from CD8+ T cells from PBMCs. These receptors all come from a human donor with multiple sclerosis.

The chain joins TRBV5-1 to TRBJ2-2, with a tentative D call TRBD1 (6 bases). V gave up 0 bases and J gave up 7 bases, with 22 bases separating them. Looked up from germline, CDR1 is SGHRS and CDR2 is YFSETQ. The CDR3 extends over 18 amino acids. The CDR3 DNA follows: TGCGCCAGCAGCTTGGCCTTTTCAGGGGCTGCCCAGGGCGGGGAGCTGTTTTTT. Its protein product is CASSLAFSGAAQGGELFF.

The chain has TRBV7-9 and TRBJ1-4, with a possible D match to TRBD1 (5 bases). CDR1 SEHNR and CDR2 FQNEAQ come from the germline V gene (reference sequence). V was trimmed by 0 bases and J by 7 bases, leaving 9 bases between them. The CDR3 is made up of 14 amino acids. The CDR3 DNA follows: TGTGCCAGCAGCTTAGCGGGCAGGGTTGAAAAACTGTTTTTT. Amino acid sequence: CASSLAGRVEKLFF.

V and J are TRBV2 and TRBJ1-2, with 9 bases matching TRBD1. The length of the CDR3 is 14 residues. V lost 4 bases, J lost 4 bases, and 4 bases stayed unmatched. CDR1 and CDR2 (germline): SNHLY, FYNNEI. The CDR3 here is CASSGTGGFYGYTF. The CDR3 nucleotides read TGTGCCAGCAGTGGAACAGGGGGCTTCTATGGCTACACCTTC.

Only one count was recorded for this clonotype. This chain uses TRBV5-6 with TRBJ1-1; 9 positions match TRBD1. The CDR3 covers 15 residues. Unmatched junction bases numbered 7, after V lost 3 bases and J lost 4 bases. Germline-derived CDR1 and CDR2 are SGHDT and YYEEEE. The CDR3 DNA sequence: TGTGCCAGCAGCTCCGGACAGGGGCTGATCACTGAAGCTTTCTTT. Its protein is CASSSGQGLITEAFF.

The rearrangement uses TRBV7-2 and TRBJ1-4; a weak D match, TRBD1 (6 bases). Per the germline V gene, CDR1 is SGHTA and CDR2 is FQGNSA. The CDR3 sequence is 15 residues long. V was cut by 5 bases and J by 6 bases, with 16 bases left in between. In DNA form, the CDR3 reads TGTGCCAGCAGCCTAAGGAGGGGGATGGATGAAAAACTGTTTTTT. This translates into CASSLRRGMDEKLFF.

The chain is built from TRBV20-1 and TRBJ1-5; 8 bases are a match to TRBD1. The germline gives CDR1 DFQATT, CDR2 SNEGSKA (reference sequence). V was clipped by 0 bases and J by 5 bases; unmatched bases: 6. This CDR3 has 15 residues. CDR3 DNA sequence: TGCAGTGCTAGAGATGGGACAGGACGCCATCAGCCCCAGCATTTT. It encodes CSARDGTGRHQPQHF.

This clonotype was counted a few times. V is TRBV30 and J is TRBJ2-7; the D gene is possibly TRBD1 (5 bases). Trimming took 0 bases from V and 4 from J, leaving 7 bases between them. Germline V gene sequence: CDR1 GTSNPN, CDR2 SVGIG (reference sequence). The CDR3 covers 12 residues. The chain's CDR3 is CAWSVQGYEQYF. The CDR3 nucleotides are TGTGCCTGGAGTGTCCAGGGATACGAGCAGTACTTC.

V usage is TRBV18 and J usage is TRBJ2-3; D may be TRBD1 (5 bases). Deletions cut 1 base from V and 1 base from J, with 12 bases between. Germline CDR1 and CDR2: KGHSH and LQKENI. CDR3 length: 16 amino acids. The CDR3 DNA sequence: TGTGCCAGCTCACCACGGAGAACAGGCCGCACAGATACGCAGTATTTT. Translated, it gives CASSPRRTGRTDTQYF. The full variable domain, with the rest looked up from reference TRBV18 and TRBJ2-3, is NAGVMQNPRHLVRRRGQEARLRCSPMKGHSHVYWYRQLPEEGLKFMVYLQKENIIDESGMPKERFSAEFPKEGPSILRIQQVVRGDSAAYFCASSPRRTGRTDTQYFGPGTRLTVL.

This chain connects TRBV10-3 to TRBJ1-5; TRBD1 aligns across 8 bases. CDR1 ENHRY and CDR2 SYGVKD come from the germline V gene. The CDR3 is made up of 13 amino acids. The ends lost 6 bases at V and 5 bases at J; junction bases unmatched: 3. This chain's CDR3 is CAIRDRDDQPQHF. Here the CDR3 DNA reads TGTGCCATCAGGGACAGGGACGATCAGCCCCAGCATTTT.

This clonotype was detected only once. The CDR3 region has the DNA TGCAGCGTTGAACGGGGTGGAAACACCGGGGAGCTGTTTTTT. This encodes CSVERGGNTGELFF. This chain uses TRBV29-1 with TRBJ2-2; possible D gene TRBD2, 5 bases. Per the germline V gene, CDR1 is SQVTM and CDR2 is ANQGSEA. The CDR3 is made up of 14 amino acids. V lost 2 bases, J lost 2 bases, and 9 bases lay in between.

The chain carries TRBV5-1 and TRBJ1-2; D possibly corresponds to TRBD1 (6 bases). The CDR3 is 17 amino acids. The germline gives CDR1 SGHRS, CDR2 YFSETQ. Trimming left V 4 bases short and J 0 bases short, with 19 bases between. CDR3 region: CASSPERGRLSNYGYTF. The CDR3 DNA follows: TGCGCCAGCAGCCCGGAGCGGGGGCGCCTCTCTAACTATGGCTACACCTTC. The full variable domain, in which reference TRBV5-1 and TRBJ1-2 provide the parts outside the CDR3, is KAGVTQTPRYLIKTRGQQVTLSCSPISGHRSVSWYQQTPGQGLQFLFEYFSETQRNKGNFPGRFSGRQFSNSRSEMNVSTLELGDSALYLCASSPERGRLSNYGYTFGSGTRLTVV.

A single count supports this clonotype. The chain recombines TRBV20-1 with TRBJ2-7; D is perhaps TRBD2 (7 bases). CDR1 and CDR2 from the germline V gene are DFQATT and SNEGSKA (reference sequence). CDR3 length: 15 residues. V was clipped by 4 bases and J by 2 bases, with 18 bases between them. The CDR3: CSAKDRGGRPYEQYF. CDR3 nucleotide sequence: TGCAGTGCTAAGGATAGGGGGGGCAGGCCCTACGAGCAGTACTTC.

The V and J genes are TRBV12-5 and TRBJ2-5, with unresolved D. Germline V gene lookup returns CDR1 LGHNT and CDR2 FRNRAP. V dropped 3 bases and J dropped 3 bases, with 8 bases sitting between them. The CDR3 covers 13 residues. In DNA, the CDR3 is TGTGCTAGTGGTTTAGAGAACAAAGAGACCCAGTACTTC. It translates to CASGLENKETQYF. Full variable domain (rest looked up from reference TRBV12-5 and TRBJ2-5): DARVTQTPRHKVTEMGQEVTMRCQPILGHNTVFWYRQTMMQGLELLAYFRNRAPLDDSGMPKDRFSAEMPDATLATLKIQPSEPRDSAVYFCASGLENKETQYFGPGTRLLVL.

This clonotype occurred once. The rearrangement links TRBV11-2 to TRBJ2-7, with 8 bases aligning to TRBD1. Germline CDR1 and CDR2: SGHAT and FQNNGV. The CDR3 is 14 residues long. The V segment lost 3 bases and the J segment 3 bases; nucleotides outside the gene matches: 4. This chain's CDR3 is CASSFQGAGYEQYF. Written as DNA, the CDR3 is TGTGCCAGCAGCTTCCAGGGGGCTGGCTACGAGCAGTACTTC.

The chain uses TRBV20-1 and TRBJ2-3; a possible D gene is TRBD1 (5 bases). The CDR3 has 16 residues. Germline V gives CDR1 DFQATT, CDR2 SNEGSKA (reference sequence). Trimming took 0 bases from V and 2 from J, leaving 15 bases between them. The CDR3 region has the DNA TGCAGTGCTAGAGATCGTCAGGGCCCCTCCACAGATACGCAGTATTTT. The encoded protein is CSARDRQGPSTDTQYF.

The CDR3 protein is CASSYDSQGAVEQYF. CDR3 DNA: TGTGCCAGCAGTTACGATTCACAGGGGGCAGTCGAGCAGTACTTC. V gene TRBV6-5 combines with J gene TRBJ2-7, with 9 bases matching TRBD1. The germline gives CDR1 MNHEY, CDR2 SVGAGI. CDR3 length: 15 amino acids. The J segment lost 6 bases and the V segment lost 2 bases, leaving 8 bases of the junction unmatched.

The chain employs TRBV9 and TRBJ1-1; no reliable D call. The CDR3 extends over 15 amino acids. The V end lost 3 bases, the J end lost 5 bases, and 17 bases lay between the germline ends. Germline V lookup: CDR1 SGDLS, CDR2 YYNGEE. The CDR3 region has the DNA TGTGCCAGCAGCGAGGGAAGCGGGGTAGGGACTGAAGCTTTCTTT. It encodes CASSEGSGVGTEAFF.

This rearrangement joins TRBV29-1 to TRBJ2-1, with D tentatively TRBD2 (5 bases). The germline V gene has CDR1 SQVTM and CDR2 ANQGSEA. V lost 7 bases to trimming and J lost 1 base, with 23 bases between them. This CDR3 contains 17 residues. The CDR3 DNA sequence: TGCAGCGCTGGCCCCCCCGAAGCGGCCCTATCCTACAATGAGCAGTTCTTC. It is translated as CSAGPPEAALSYNEQFF.

The chain couples TRBV18 to TRBJ2-7; D remains ambiguous. Germline V gene lookup returns CDR1 KGHSH and CDR2 LQKENI. The CDR3 loop spans 16 amino acids. V shed 1 base and J shed 2 bases, with 15 bases lying between them. CDR3 coding DNA: TGTGCCAGCTCACCACGCTCGGTTCTACCTCCCTACGAGCAGTACTTC. As protein: CASSPRSVLPPYEQYF.